The source of this T cell receptor (beta chain) is a study of T cells in Graves' hyperthyroidism and ophthalmopathy. Amplification of TCR beta CDR3 regions used RNA as the template. The primer set for the first-round RT-PCR of the TCR CDR3 was HTBI. TCRdb re-called the multiplex PCR reads with MiXCR, one entry per CDR3 protein. The table records 600,000 or so distinct CDR3 sequences, 11% to 15% of them present only once. In its sample, this clonotype was seen a few times. Its antigen remains unidentified. The germline V gene encodes CDR1 LGHNA and CDR2 YSLEER. V gave up 4 bases and J gave up 0 bases, with 15 bases separating them. The CDR3 has 16 residues. The study, taken as a whole, reports: Ophthalmopathy was identified by the model a median roughly six months ahead of onset.

Each diagnosis was grounded in clinical symptoms, serum thyroxine and TRAb, thyroid ultrasound, and orbital computed tomography. The source of the PBMCs was 8.5 to 10 ml of fresh peripheral blood. This sequence originates from a woman aged 18-29 years with Graves' ophthalmopathy. This chain connects TRBV4-3 to TRBJ2-5; D unresolved. Sequencing was carried out using blood. CDR3 amino acids: CASSLQRDSNQETQYF. The DNA for the CDR3 is TGCGCCAGCAGCCTCCAAAGGGATTCGAACCAAGAGACCCAGTACTTC.